Reported below is one T cell receptor beta chain. The data are from a study of blood T cell repertoires in COVID-19. Study in general: Acute-phase and convalescent COVID-19 samples originated in the United States, Italy and Spain. PBMCs, B-cell-depleted T cells, or T cells provided the cDNA or gDNA that made up the material.

Germline V lookup: CDR1 SGHTA, CDR2 FQGNSA. With V trimmed by 5 bases and J by 6 bases, 11 bases remained unmatched. The CDR3 has 15 residues. Repertoires were generated with immunoSEQ multiplex PCR, while TCRdb's copy carries only in-frame clones and drops some. The sample records roughly 120,000 clones, about 87% being singletons. This chain links TRBV7-2 with TRBJ2-7, with 9 positions matching TRBD1. This clonotype was sampled from a woman aged 50 to 60 with acute or convalescent COVID-19. The sequencing input was peripheral blood. CDR3 amino acids: CASSPDRDRVSEQYF. The CDR3 nucleotides are TGTGCCAGCAGCCCAGATCGGGACAGGGTATCCGAGCAGTACTTC.